The source of this T cell receptor beta chain is a study of CD8 T cells in Susac syndrome. Both CD4+ and CD8+ T cells were negatively isolated, and TEMRA cells underwent FACS enrichment. Reverse transcription used roughly 0.45 to 1 ug RNA and random hexamers. Across 54 Vbeta and 13 Jbeta, TCR beta CDR3 was amplified with immunoSEQ multiplex PCR. TCRdb re-analysed the immunoSEQ multiplex PCR reads in MiXCR, keeping a single row per CDR3 protein. Here the sample spans about 250,000 distinct CDR3 sequences, 93% being singletons. In germline, CDR1 is MGHRA, CDR2 YSYEKL. The V and J ends lost 0 bases and 1 base respectively, with 12 bases between them. The CDR3 loop spans 16 amino acids.

The receptor was isolated from a human donor with multiple sclerosis. What was sequenced was CD4+ T cells from PBMCs. The rearrangement uses TRBV4-1 and TRBJ1-1; the D is unclear. The CDR3 loop reads CASSQERRRKNTEAFF. As DNA, the CDR3 is TGCGCCAGCAGCCAAGAGAGGAGACGCAAGAACACTGAAGCTTTCTTT.